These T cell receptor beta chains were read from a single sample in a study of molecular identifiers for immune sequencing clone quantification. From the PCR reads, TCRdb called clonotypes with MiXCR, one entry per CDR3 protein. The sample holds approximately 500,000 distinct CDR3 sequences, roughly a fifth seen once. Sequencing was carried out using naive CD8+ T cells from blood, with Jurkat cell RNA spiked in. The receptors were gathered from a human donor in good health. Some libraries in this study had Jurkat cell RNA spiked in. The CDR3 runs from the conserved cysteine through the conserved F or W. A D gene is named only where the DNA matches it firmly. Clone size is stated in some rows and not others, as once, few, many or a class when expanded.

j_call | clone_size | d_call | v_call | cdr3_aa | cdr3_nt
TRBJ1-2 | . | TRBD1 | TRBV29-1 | CSVADRGSSYGYTF | TGCAGCGTTGCGGACAGGGGCAGTTCCTATGGCTACACCTTC
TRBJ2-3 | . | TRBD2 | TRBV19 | CASSNVGTSGFTDTQYF | TGTGCCAGTAGCAACGTAGGGACTAGCGGGTTTACAGATACGCAGTATTTT
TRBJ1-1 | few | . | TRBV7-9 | CASSSVGQRVTEAFF | TGTGCCAGCAGCTCGGTCGGACAGCGCGTCACTGAAGCTTTCTTT
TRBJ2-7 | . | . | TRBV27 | CASSTKPDGQYEQYF | TGTGCCAGCAGTACCAAGCCGGACGGACAGTACGAGCAGTACTTC
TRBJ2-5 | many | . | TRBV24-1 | CATSDPGTRETQYF | TGTGCCACCAGTGATCCCGGGACCAGAGAGACCCAGTACTTC
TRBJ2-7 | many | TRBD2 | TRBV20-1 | CSASLAGTSYEQYF | TGCAGTGCTAGCTTAGCGGGAACCTCCTACGAGCAGTACTTC
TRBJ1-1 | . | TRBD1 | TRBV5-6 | CASSFSGQMNTEAFF | TGTGCCAGCAGCTTTTCGGGACAGATGAACACTGAAGCTTTCTTT
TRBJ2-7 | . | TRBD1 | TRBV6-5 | CASRNRDRGWEQYF | TGTGCCAGCAGAAACCGGGACAGGGGCTGGGAGCAGTACTTC
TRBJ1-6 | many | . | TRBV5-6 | CASSLGGGNSPLHF | TGTGCCAGCAGCTTGGGCGGGGGCAATTCACCCCTCCACTTT
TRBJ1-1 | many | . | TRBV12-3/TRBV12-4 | CASSFMGDTEAFF | TGTGCCAGCAGTTTCATGGGTGACACTGAAGCTTTCTTT
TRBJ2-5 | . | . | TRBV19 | CASNMLPGVETQYF | TGTGCCAGTAATATGTTACCCGGGGTGGAGACCCAGTACTTC
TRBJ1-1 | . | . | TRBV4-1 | CASSQGANTEVFF | TGCGCCAGCAGCCAAGGCGCGAACACTGAAGTTTTCTTT
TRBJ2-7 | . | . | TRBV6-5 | CASSHQSSYEQYF | TGTGCCAGCAGTCACCAAAGCTCCTACGAGCAGTACTTC
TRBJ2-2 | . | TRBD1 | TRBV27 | CASQSYRGRVTGELFF | TGTGCCAGCCAGTCATACAGGGGGCGGGTGACCGGGGAGCTGTTTTTT
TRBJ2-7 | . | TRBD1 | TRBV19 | CASSMGFGTGGYEQYF | TGTGCCAGTAGTATGGGGTTCGGGACAGGCGGTTACGAGCAGTACTTC
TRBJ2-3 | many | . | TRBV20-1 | CSAEDTTGTDTQYF | TGCAGTGCCGAAGACACTACGGGCACAGATACGCAGTATTTT
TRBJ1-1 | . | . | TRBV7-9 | CASSLGFDPNTEAFF | TGTGCCAGCAGCTTAGGATTCGACCCGAACACTGAAGCTTTCTTT